What follows describes a single T cell receptor (beta chain). The CDR3 length is 13 residues. V shed 8 bases, J shed 7 bases, and the junction held 6 bases outside the gene matches. Germline-derived CDR1 and CDR2 are KGHSH and LQKENI. This specimen comes from a study of blood T cell repertoires in COVID-19. The data were produced by immunoSEQ multiplex PCR, yet TCRdb's version contains in-frame clones alone and is incomplete. The data show 180,000 or so clones, approximately 80% seen once. The TCR originated in a man between 50 and 59 years old who had recovered from COVID-19. The sequenced sample was PBMCs or T cells enriched from blood (not recorded which). J is TRBJ2-1 and V is TRBV18, with 9 bases aligning to TRBD2. In DNA, the CDR3 is TGTGCCAGCGCTTCTAGCGGGGCGAATGAGCAGTTCTTC. Its translation: CASASSGANEQFF.